One T cell receptor beta chain is described in this entry. These gene names are mouse names. This sample was included in a study of tissue T cells after allogeneic stem cell transplantation. The method was immunoSEQ multiplex PCR; TCRdb's version includes in-frame clones alone and lacks a portion of them. The table has roughly 50,000 clones, 65% to 85% seen once. The receptor comes from a pool of C57BL/6 mice in good health. The specimen was sorted cells pooled from one or two spleens.

The CDR3 is CTCSAEQLGNTGQLYF. The sequenced CDR3 bases are TGCACCTGCAGTGCAGAACAACTGGGGAACACCGGGCAGCTCTAC. The rearrangement joins TRBV1 to TRBJ2-2; 7 positions agree with TRBD2. The read ends 1 residue early relative to the CDR3; the germline J gene fills the gap. The J segment lost 2 bases and the V segment lost 0 bases, leaving 3 bases of the junction unmatched. This CDR3 comprises 16 residues. Germline V gene sequence: CDR1 NSQYPW, CDR2 LRSPGD (reference sequence).